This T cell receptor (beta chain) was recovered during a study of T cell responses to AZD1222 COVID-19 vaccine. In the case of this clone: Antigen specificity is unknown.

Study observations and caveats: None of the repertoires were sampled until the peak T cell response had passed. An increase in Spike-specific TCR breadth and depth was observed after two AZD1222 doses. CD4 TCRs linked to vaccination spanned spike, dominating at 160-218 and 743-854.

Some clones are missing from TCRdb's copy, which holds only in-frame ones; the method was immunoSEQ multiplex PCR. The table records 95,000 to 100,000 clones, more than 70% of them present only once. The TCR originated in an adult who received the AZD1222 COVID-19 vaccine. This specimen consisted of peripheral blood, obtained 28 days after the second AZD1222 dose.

This CDR3 is CASSLAMGGNTQYF. The CDR3, as DNA: TGCGCCAGCAGCTTAGCGATGGGAGGCAATACGCAGTATTTT. The V and J genes are TRBV5-1 and TRBJ2-3; a possible D gene is TRBD2 (6 bases). The length of the CDR3 is 14 residues. CDR1 is SGHRS and CDR2 is YFSETQ in the germline V gene. V shed 2 bases and J shed 7 bases, with 14 bases lying between them.